This is a list of T cell receptor beta chains from one sample in a study of T cell responses to AZD1222 COVID-19 vaccine. The method was immunoSEQ multiplex PCR; TCRdb's version includes in-frame clones alone and lacks a portion of them. The sample yields roughly 93,000 clones, about nine tenths seen once. The source material was peripheral blood, sampled on day 0 of AZD1222 vaccination. These receptors were collected from an adult in good health. The CDR3 runs from the conserved cysteine through the conserved F or W. The D gene is left open where the match is weak. Clone size is given for some rows only: seen once, a few or many times, or a class if the clone is expanded.

TRBD2	TRBV4-2	TRBJ2-1	.	CASSQEGVGGRVNEQFF	TGTGCCAGCAGCCAAGAAGGGGTGGGCGGGAGAGTAAATGAGCAGTTCTTC
TRBD1	TRBV4-3	TRBJ1-4	.	CASSQSGTGLGEKLFF	TGCGCCAGCAGCCAATCCGGGACAGGGCTTGGTGAAAAACTGTTTTTT
TRBD1	TRBV28	TRBJ2-7	.	CASSLRDRGKYEQYF	TGTGCCAGCAGTCTCCGGGACAGGGGTAAATACGAGCAGTACTTC
TRBD1	TRBV7-9	TRBJ2-3	.	CASSLDRGSADTQYF	TGTGCCAGCAGCCTGGACAGGGGATCAGCAGATACGCAGTATTTT
TRBD1	TRBV7-2	TRBJ2-4	.	CASSLNSPTGGKNIQYF	TGTGCCAGCAGCTTAAACTCACCGACAGGGGGCAAAAACATTCAGTACTTC
.	TRBV5-6	TRBJ2-7	.	CASSLGGSDEQYF	TGTGCCAGCAGCTTAGGGGGGAGTGACGAGCAGTACTTC
.	TRBV6-5	TRBJ1-1	.	CASSPLQENTEAFF	TGTGCCAGCAGTCCCCTTCAAGAGAACACTGAAGCTTTCTTT
TRBD1	TRBV5-1	TRBJ1-3	once	CASSPTGSSGNTIYF	TGCGCCAGCAGCCCGACAGGGTCATCTGGAAACACCATATATTTT
.	TRBV14	TRBJ2-5	.	CASSPQWGGKTQYF	TGTGCCAGCAGCCCCCAGTGGGGGGGCAAGACCCAGTACTTC
.	TRBV27	TRBJ1-4	.	CASMGDLQEKLFF	TGTGCCAGCATGGGGGATTTACAAGAAAAACTGTTTTTT
.	TRBV25-1	TRBJ2-7	.	CASSAQIVYEQHF	TGTGCCAGCAGTGCCCAGATCGTCTACGAGCAGCACTTC
TRBD2	TRBV7-3	TRBJ2-1	.	CASSVSSGSYNEQFF	TGTGCCAGCAGCGTCTCTAGCGGGTCCTACAATGAGCAGTTCTTC
TRBD1	TRBV7-9	TRBJ1-5	.	CASSPGGPLESQPQHF	TGTGCCAGCAGCCCAGGGGGACCCCTGGAATCCCAGCCCCAGCATTTT
.	TRBV28	TRBJ2-7	once	CASTSAEAGARITF	TGTGCCAGCACCAGCGCAGAGGCCGGGGCTCGCATCACATTC
TRBD2	TRBV4-1	TRBJ2-2	.	CASSQVRLAGGTGELFF	TGCGCCAGCAGCCAAGTTCGACTAGCGGGAGGAACCGGGGAGCTGTTTTTT
.	TRBV27	TRBJ1-4	.	CASSWGGPTNEKLFF	TGTGCCAGCAGTTGGGGGGGACCAACTAATGAAAAACTGTTTTTT
TRBD1	TRBV10-3	TRBJ2-7	.	CAISAGTGVEQYF	TGTGCCATCAGTGCCGGGACAGGGGTTGAGCAGTACTTC
.	TRBV5-4	TRBJ1-2	.	CASSLEQPYGYTF	TGTGCCAGCAGCTTGGAACAGCCCTATGGCTACACCTTC
.	TRBV5-1	TRBJ1-6	.	CASSNTPGGASSVSPLHF	TGCGCCAGCAGCAACACCCCCGGGGGTGCGTCTTCGGTTTCACCCCTCCACTTT
.	TRBV2	TRBJ2-2	.	CASSAVDTGELFF	TGTGCCAGCAGTGCGGTGGACACCGGGGAGCTGTTTTTT
TRBD1	TRBV27	TRBJ2-7	.	CASRQTGVVSEQYF	TGTGCCAGCAGACAGACAGGGGTCGTGAGCGAGCAGTACTTC
.	TRBV6-5	TRBJ2-7	.	CASSLVRAAEQYF	TGTGCCAGCAGCCTCGTGAGGGCAGCGGAGCAGTACTTC
.	TRBV27	TRBJ1-4	.	CASSFGVGQNEKLFF	TGTGCCAGCAGTTTTGGAGTTGGGCAGAATGAAAAACTGTTTTTT
.	TRBV2	TRBJ2-1	few	CASKETSYNEQFF	TGTGCCAGCAAGGAGACTAGTTACAATGAGCAGTTCTTC
.	TRBV9	TRBJ1-1	.	CASSVAVGRGSEAFF	TGTGCCAGCAGCGTAGCTGTAGGGAGGGGGTCTGAAGCTTTCTTT
.	TRBV3-1/TRBV3-2	TRBJ1-6	.	CASSPHSQGGNSPLHF	TGTGCCAGCAGCCCGCACTCACAGGGCGGGAATTCACCCCTCCACTTT
.	TRBV2	TRBJ1-5	.	CASSERTPSGHQPQHF	TGTGCCAGCAGTGAAAGGACGCCCTCCGGACATCAGCCCCAGCATTTT
.	TRBV7-2	TRBJ1-2	.	CASTRGPDYGYTF	TGTGCCAGCACTCGGGGGCCGGACTATGGCTACACCTTC
.	TRBV3-1/TRBV3-2	TRBJ1-2	.	CASTREGPGGYTF	TGTGCCAGCACCCGGGAGGGCCCGGGGGGCTACACCTTC
.	TRBV19	TRBJ1-2	few	CASGGAPYGYTF	TGTGCCAGTGGGGGTGCCCCCTATGGCTACACCTTC
TRBD2	TRBV9	TRBJ2-7	once	CASSPSGLAGPRYEQYF	TGTGCCAGCAGCCCTTCCGGACTAGCGGGGCCACGTTACGAGCAGTACTTC
.	TRBV4-2	TRBJ1-3	.	CASSQTGGNTIYF	TGTGCCAGCAGCCAAACAGGGGGAAACACCATATATTTT
TRBD2	TRBV9	TRBJ2-1	.	CASSVLAGGPDEQFF	TGTGCCAGCAGCGTCCTAGCGGGAGGGCCGGATGAGCAGTTCTTC
.	TRBV7-9	TRBJ1-2	.	CASSLPGHTYGYTF	TGTGCCAGCAGCTTACCGGGACACACCTATGGCTACACCTTC
.	TRBV4-1	TRBJ2-5	.	CASSQQETQYF	TGCGCCAGCAGCCAGCAAGAGACCCAGTACTTC
TRBD1	TRBV27	TRBJ2-2	.	CASSLGQGPNTGELFF	TGTGCCAGCAGTCTCGGACAGGGGCCGAACACCGGGGAGCTGTTTTTT
TRBD2	TRBV7-9	TRBJ2-1	.	CASSPGTSVEQFF	TGTGCCAGCAGCCCCGGGACTAGCGTTGAGCAGTTCTTC
.	TRBV18	TRBJ2-2	.	CASSPQGPTNTGELFF	TGTGCCAGCTCACCACAGGGACCTACGAACACCGGGGAGCTGTTTTTT
TRBD1	TRBV5-1	TRBJ2-3	.	CASSSATGGTQYF	TGCGCCAGCAGCTCCGCCACAGGGGGTACGCAGTATTTT
TRBD1	TRBV24-1	TRBJ2-7	.	CATSEGQGDFDEQYF	TGTGCCACCAGTGAAGGACAGGGTGATTTCGACGAGCAGTACTTC
TRBD1	TRBV5-1	TRBJ1-1	.	CASSLGTGTGPEAFF	TGCGCCAGCAGCTTGGGTACCGGGACAGGGCCTGAAGCTTTCTTT